Presented here are 27 T cell receptor beta chains from one specimen sequenced in a study of T cells in women clearing cervical HPV infection. Data came from immunoSEQ multiplex PCR; TCRdb stores just in-frame clones and leaves some out. Here the sample table reports roughly 38,000 clones. The source material was blood buffy coat. These receptors were taken from a woman aged 18 to 75 with a cervical HPV16 infection that either progressed to CIN3+ or cleared (not recorded which).

As for this clone: The observed sequence ends 3 residues before the CDR3 terminus, with the missing tail filled in from the germline J gene. The chain recombines TRBV20-1 with TRBJ1-1, with D possibly matching TRBD1 (6 bases). From germline, CDR1 is DFQATT and CDR2 SNEGSKA (reference sequence). This CDR3 contains 13 residues. V lost 6 bases and J lost 6, with 17 bases in between. The covered CDR3 bases are TGCAGTGCCCCTCGGGACAAGAGCGCTGAA. Translating gives CSAPRDKSAE. The whole CDR3 sequence is CSAPRDKSAEAFF.

For this clone: The read falls 3 residues short of the CDR3 end, and the missing part is taken from the germline J gene. This sequence joins TRBV13 and TRBJ1-6; D remains unclear. CDR1 and CDR2 (germline): PRHDT, FYEKMQ (reference sequence). V was trimmed by 0 bases and J by 5 bases, leaving 5 bases between them. There are 14 residues in the CDR3. The DNA read from the CDR3 is TGTGCCAGCAGCTTAGGACAGAATAATTCACCC. Translation: CASSLGQNNSP. The whole CDR3 is CASSLGQNNSPLHF.

As to this clone: From the germline J gene comes the end of the CDR3, since the read stops 3 residues before it. V usage is TRBV28 and J usage is TRBJ2-7, with 7 bases aligning to TRBD1. After removal of 3 bases from V and 6 bases from J, the junction contained 5 bases not matched to a gene. Per germline, CDR1 MDHEN and CDR2 SYDVKM. The CDR3 loop spans 13 amino acids. The CDR3 spells CASSFRQGGEQYF. The CDR3 DNA, read in part, is TGTGCCAGCAGTTTTCGACAGGGTGGCGAG.

As for this clone: The missing CDR3 end, 3 residues past where the read stops, is filled in from the germline J gene. This chain joins TRBV19 and TRBJ2-2; 8 bases match TRBD1. The CDR3 totals 17 residues. Germline assignment: CDR1 LNHDA and CDR2 SQIVND (reference sequence). The V segment lost 4 bases and the J segment 1 base; nucleotides outside the gene matches: 8. The CDR3 here is CASSTPTGTGNTGELFF. Partial CDR3 DNA: TGTGCCAGTAGTACCCCTACCGGGACAGGGAACACCGGGGAG.

On this clone: With the read ending 3 residues before the CDR3 end, the germline J gene is used to fill in that end. The rearrangement uses TRBV7-9 and TRBJ2-3; TRBD1 agrees at 8 bases. Germline V gene sequence: CDR1 SEHNR, CDR2 FQNEAQ (reference sequence). The CDR3 contains 13 residues. CDR3 sequence reads: CASSRQGPETQYF. Incomplete CDR3 DNA: TGTGCCAGCAGCCGACAGGGGCCGGAGACG.

As concerns this clone: The read ends 3 residues early relative to the CDR3; the germline J gene fills the gap. V and J are TRBV19 and TRBJ1-4; 8 positions match TRBD1. CDR1 is LNHDA, CDR2 SQIVND, per germline (reference sequence). CDR3 length: 13 amino acids. Partial CDR3 DNA: TGTGCCAGTAGTCCCGGACAGGGTTCACCA. Its translation is CASSPGQGSP. The full CDR3 reads CASSPGQGSPLFF.

As to this clone: The read falls 3 residues short of the CDR3 end, and the missing part is taken from the germline J gene. The gene calls are TRBV9 and TRBJ2-1, with 9 bases matching TRBD2. This CDR3 has 16 amino acids. Trimming at V came to 4 bases and at J to 6 bases, leaving 11 bases not matched to a gene. CDR1 and CDR2 (germline): SGDLS, YYNGEE. CDR3 residues: CASSLETSGSFNEQFF. Partial CDR3 DNA: TGTGCCAGCAGCCTCGAAACTAGCGGGTCATTCAATGAG.

About this clone: The read finishes 3 residues shy of the CDR3 end, and the germline J gene is used to complete it. The chain carries TRBV20-1 and TRBJ1-2, with TRBD1 as a possible D gene (6 bases). Germline-derived CDR1 and CDR2 are DFQATT and SNEGSKA (reference sequence). This CDR3 has 16 residues. Trimming left V 2 bases short and J 2 bases short, with 18 bases between. CDR3 sequence reads: CSARPLNRESNYGYTF. The CDR3 DNA, read in part, is TGCAGTGCTAGACCGCTAAACAGGGAGTCCAACTATGGC.

Turning to this clone: The CDR3 is cut off 3 residues early in the read; its end comes from the germline J gene. This chain joins TRBV2 and TRBJ1-2, with a possible D match to TRBD1 (6 bases). CDR1 is SNHLY and CDR2 is FYNNEI in the germline V gene. This CDR3 comprises 11 residues. The covered CDR3 bases are TGTGCCGGAAGCAGGGACAATGAC. Translating gives CAGSRDND. The CDR3 in full is CAGSRDNDYTF.

Details on this clone: The missing CDR3 end, 3 residues past where the read stops, is filled in from the germline J gene. The chain uses TRBV2 and TRBJ1-3; D remains ambiguous. Germline V CDR1 and CDR2: SNHLY, FYNNEI. The CDR3 is made up of 14 amino acids. V was pared by 1 base and J by 0 bases, with 4 bases between. CDR3 loop: CASSEVLSGNTIYF. CDR3 DNA (partial): TGTGCCAGCAGTGAAGTCCTCTCTGGAAACACC. Complete variable domain (other parts from reference TRBV2 and TRBJ1-3): EPEVTQTPSHQVTQMGQEVILRCVPISNHLYFYWYRQILGQKVEFLVSFYNNEISEKSEIFDDQFSVERPDGSNFTLKIRSTKLEDSAMYFCASSEVLSGNTIYFGEGSWLTVV.

Of note for this clone: The read falls 3 residues short of the CDR3 end, and the missing part is taken from the germline J gene. This chain links TRBV12-5 with TRBJ2-5; 14 bases fit TRBD2. This CDR3 comprises 17 residues. V lost 6 bases to trimming and J lost 4 bases; unmatched junction nucleotides: 10. Germline assignment: CDR1 LGHNT and CDR2 FRNRAP. The CDR3 sequence: CASGATSGRAEVETQYF. The part of the CDR3 DNA that was read is TGTGCTAGTGGGGCGACTAGCGGGAGGGCAGAGGTAGAGACC. The full variable domain, rest sourced from reference TRBV12-5 and TRBJ2-5, is DARVTQTPRHKVTEMGQEVTMRCQPILGHNTVFWYRQTMMQGLELLAYFRNRAPLDDSGMPKDRFSAEMPDATLATLKIQPSEPRDSAVYFCASGATSGRAEVETQYFGPGTRLLVL.

Details on this clone: The read finishes 3 residues shy of the CDR3 end, and the germline J gene is used to complete it. The V gene is TRBV10-3, the J gene TRBJ1-3, with TRBD1 identical over 7 bases. The length of the CDR3 is 13 residues. Germline V CDR1 and CDR2: ENHRY, SYGVKD. V was pared by 7 bases and J by 4 bases, with 4 bases of the junction left unmatched. CDR3 DNA (partial): TGTGCCATCACTAAGGACAGGGGAAACACC. It yields the protein CAITKDRGNT. The full CDR3 is CAITKDRGNTIYF.

Worth noting for this clone: The read falls 3 residues short of the CDR3 end, and the missing part is taken from the germline J gene. J is TRBJ2-2 and V is TRBV20-1; D uncertain. CDR1 and CDR2 from the germline V gene are DFQATT and SNEGSKA (reference sequence). The CDR3 runs to 14 residues. The sequenced part of the CDR3 DNA is TGCAGTGCTTACCCAAGAGGCCGAGGTGAAAAG. Residues: CSAYPRGRGEK. The CDR3, in full, reads CSAYPRGRGEKLFF.

On this clone itself: The read falls 3 residues short of the CDR3 end, and the missing part is taken from the germline J gene. The J gene is TRBJ2-1, the V gene TRBV19, with 7 bases fitting TRBD1. CDR1 and CDR2 from the germline V gene are LNHDA and SQIVND (reference sequence). The ends lost 6 bases at V and 6 bases at J; junction bases unmatched: 11. The CDR3 totals 15 residues. The CDR3 reads CASSDRAGGPNEQFF. The part of the CDR3 DNA that was read is TGTGCCAGTAGCGATAGGGCAGGGGGTCCCAATGAG.

Turning to this clone: The read finishes 3 residues shy of the CDR3 end, and the germline J gene is used to complete it. The chain employs TRBV20-1 and TRBJ1-4; 7 positions agree with TRBD1. J lost 5 bases, V lost 5 bases, and 8 bases had no gene match. The CDR3 is 14 residues long. The germline V gene has CDR1 DFQATT and CDR2 SNEGSKA (reference sequence). CDR3 DNA (partial): TGCAGTGCTGGCCGGGACAGACAAAATGAAAAA. Protein sequence: CSAGRDRQNEK. The full CDR3 sequence reads CSAGRDRQNEKLFF.

To note about this clone: Read data end 3 residues before the CDR3 end; the end is taken from the germline J gene. The chain recombines TRBV5-1 with TRBJ2-1; TRBD1 agrees at 12 bases. The J segment lost 7 bases and the V segment lost 0 bases, leaving 5 bases of the junction unmatched. The CDR3 loop spans 16 amino acids. From germline, CDR1 is SGHRS and CDR2 YFSETQ. The covered CDR3 bases are TGCGCCAGCAGCTTGGCCTGGGACAGGGGGCAGAATGAG. It translates to CASSLAWDRGQNE. The whole CDR3 reads CASSLAWDRGQNEQFF. The full variable domain, rest sourced from reference TRBV5-1 and TRBJ2-1, is KAGVTQTPRYLIKTRGQQVTLSCSPISGHRSVSWYQQTPGQGLQFLFEYFSETQRNKGNFPGRFSGRQFSNSRSEMNVSTLELGDSALYLCASSLAWDRGQNEQFFGPGTRLTVL.

CDR3 bases read: TGTGCCAGCAGCTGGGGACAGAGGGACCAGCCC. Translation: CASSWGQRDQP. The complete CDR3 sequence is CASSWGQRDQPQHF. The V call is TRBV5-6, the J call TRBJ1-5, with 7 bases matching TRBD1. The read halts 3 residues ahead of the CDR3 end, with the missing end drawn from the germline J gene. V dropped 3 bases and J dropped 7; count of bases not matched to a gene: 7. The CDR3 spans 14 residues. Per the germline V gene, CDR1 is SGHDT and CDR2 is YYEEEE.

With regard to this clone: The CDR3 end is not reached by the read, which stops 3 residues before it; the germline J gene fills it in. The rearrangement links TRBV20-1 to TRBJ2-2; 8 bases line up with TRBD1. This CDR3 comprises 13 residues. Germline V gene data show CDR1 as DFQATT and CDR2 as SNEGSKA (reference sequence). The CDR3 is CSAGGTGQEKLFF. CDR3 DNA, as far as it was read: TGCAGTGCTGGAGGGACAGGCCAGGAAAAG.

Regarding this clone: Read coverage stops 3 residues before the CDR3 terminus; the germline J gene supplies the remainder. The V gene is TRBV10-3, the J gene TRBJ2-3; possibly TRBD1 for D (6 bases). The CDR3 runs 13 residues. From germline, CDR1 is ENHRY and CDR2 SYGVKD. The ends were cut back, 5 bases at V and 1 base at J, with 7 bases in the middle. The CDR3 here is CAISTGRTDTQYF. CDR3 DNA (partial): TGTGCCATCAGTACAGGGCGCACAGATACG.

In regard to this clone: Read coverage stops 3 residues before the CDR3 terminus; the germline J gene supplies the remainder. This chain connects TRBV19 to TRBJ2-3; tentatively, D is TRBD1 (5 bases). From germline, CDR1 is LNHDA and CDR2 SQIVND (reference sequence). CDR3 length: 16 amino acids. The CDR3 bases that were read are TGTGCCAGTAGTATAGGGGGCCTGGCTTTACAAGAGACG. Its protein product is CASSIGGLALQET. The whole CDR3 sequence reads CASSIGGLALQETQYF.

Of note for this clone: The read stops 3 residues short of the end of the CDR3; the missing end is completed from the germline J gene. This chain uses TRBV20-1 with TRBJ1-5, with 8 positions matching TRBD1. V gave up 5 bases and J gave up 6 bases; unmatched junction bases: 6. This CDR3 region has 13 residues. Germline V CDR1 and CDR2: DFQATT, SNEGSKA (reference sequence). The sequenced CDR3 bases are TGCAGTGCTGGGGGACAGGCTGGTCAGCCC. Residues: CSAGGQAGQP. Given in full, the CDR3 is CSAGGQAGQPQHF.

About this clone: The CDR3 end is not reached by the read, which stops 3 residues before it; the germline J gene fills it in. J is TRBJ2-1 and V is TRBV2; TRBD1 is a possible D gene (6 bases). Germline V lookup: CDR1 SNHLY, CDR2 FYNNEI. The CDR3 contains 14 residues. V lost 6 bases and J 2 bases, leaving 11 bases between the germline ends. The CDR3 sequence: CASRKAGAYNEQFF. CDR3 DNA, as far as it was read: TGTGCCAGCAGAAAGGCAGGGGCCTACAATGAG.

A remark on this clone: The read finishes 3 residues shy of the CDR3 end, and the germline J gene is used to complete it. V is TRBV7-8 and J is TRBJ2-5; unclear D gene. CDR3 length equals 11 residues. Looked up from germline, CDR1 is SGHVS and CDR2 is FQNEAQ. Trimming left V 5 bases short and J 5 bases short, with 6 bases between. Incomplete CDR3 DNA: TGTGCCAGCAGCGCCCGGGAGACC. This sequence encodes CASSARET. The complete CDR3 reads CASSARETQYF.

About this clone: The read ends 3 residues early relative to the CDR3; the germline J gene fills the gap. The chain joins TRBV18 to TRBJ1-5; no clear D. The CDR3 covers 13 residues. Trimming shortened V by 6 bases and J by 5 bases, and 11 bases separated the two germline ends. Germline V gene lookup returns CDR1 KGHSH and CDR2 LQKENI. Here the CDR3 reads CASSPLEDQPQHF. The DNA read from the CDR3 is TGTGCCAGCTCCCCCCTCGAGGATCAGCCC.

About this clone itself: The read stops 3 residues short of the end of the CDR3; the missing end is completed from the germline J gene. V and J are TRBV28 and TRBJ2-4; tentatively, D is TRBD2 (7 bases). Germline CDR1 is MDHEN and CDR2 is SYDVKM. The CDR3 is 14 residues long. V was cut by 5 bases and J by 8 bases, with 16 bases left in between. CDR3 protein: CASSEGGARDIQYF. The CDR3 DNA, read in part, is TGTGCCAGCAGTGAAGGGGGGGCCAGGGACATT.

Regarding this clone: The CDR3 extends 3 residues past the end of the read, so its final part is completed from the germline J gene. The chain recombines TRBV19 with TRBJ1-3; perhaps TRBD1 as D (5 bases). Germline V gives CDR1 LNHDA, CDR2 SQIVND (reference sequence). The CDR3 length is 13 residues. The ends were cut back, 10 bases at V and 1 base at J, with 11 bases in the middle. The DNA read from the CDR3 is TGTGCCACCCCGGAGGGGTCTGGAAACACC. As protein: CATPEGSGNT. The complete CDR3 protein is CATPEGSGNTIYF.

Concerning this clone: Read data end 3 residues before the CDR3 end; the end is taken from the germline J gene. The chain carries TRBV2 and TRBJ2-1, with D tentatively TRBD2 (5 bases). This CDR3 contains 16 residues. Between the trimmed V and J ends, which lost 6 bases and 5 bases, there was a span of 20 bases. In germline, CDR1 is SNHLY, CDR2 FYNNEI. The CDR3 DNA, read in part, is TGTGCCAGCAGCCCGGACTGGTGGGGTAGTAACAATGAG. This gives the protein CASSPDWWGSNNE. The CDR3, in full, reads CASSPDWWGSNNEQFF. The full variable domain, its missing parts supplied by reference TRBV2 and TRBJ2-1, is EPEVTQTPSHQVTQMGQEVILRCVPISNHLYFYWYRQILGQKVEFLVSFYNNEISEKSEIFDDQFSVERPDGSNFTLKIRSTKLEDSAMYFCASSPDWWGSNNEQFFGPGTRLTVL.